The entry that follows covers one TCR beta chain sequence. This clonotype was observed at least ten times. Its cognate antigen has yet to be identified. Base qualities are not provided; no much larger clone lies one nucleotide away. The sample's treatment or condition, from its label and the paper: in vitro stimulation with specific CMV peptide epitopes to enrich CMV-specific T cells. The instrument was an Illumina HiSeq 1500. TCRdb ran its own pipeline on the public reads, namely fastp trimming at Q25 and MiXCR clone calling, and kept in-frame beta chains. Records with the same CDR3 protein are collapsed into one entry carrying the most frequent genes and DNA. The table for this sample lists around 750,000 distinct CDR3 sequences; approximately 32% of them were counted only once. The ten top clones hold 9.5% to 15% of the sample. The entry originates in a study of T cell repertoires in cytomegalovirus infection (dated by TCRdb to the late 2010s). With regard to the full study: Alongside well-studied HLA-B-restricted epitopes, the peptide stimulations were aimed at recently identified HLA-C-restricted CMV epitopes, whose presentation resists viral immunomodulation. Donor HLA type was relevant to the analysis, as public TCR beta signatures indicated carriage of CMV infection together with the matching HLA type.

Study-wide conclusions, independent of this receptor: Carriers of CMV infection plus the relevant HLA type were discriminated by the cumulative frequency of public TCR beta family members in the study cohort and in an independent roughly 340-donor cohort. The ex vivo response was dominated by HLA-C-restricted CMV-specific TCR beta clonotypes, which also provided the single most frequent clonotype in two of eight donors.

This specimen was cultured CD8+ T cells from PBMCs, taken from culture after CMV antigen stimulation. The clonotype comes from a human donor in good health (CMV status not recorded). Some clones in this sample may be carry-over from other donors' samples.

CDR3 loop: CATLGDRGRDTQYF. The bases read TGTGCCACCCTCGGGGACAGGGGGCGAGATACGCAGTATTTT. The V and J genes are TRBV7-8 and TRBJ2-3, with 12 bases aligning to TRBD1. Including cysteine and phenylalanine, the CDR3 has 14 amino acids. This entry keeps only the CDR3 DNA: 42 bases, framed from base 1. CDR1 and CDR2 are drawn from the germline V gene: SGHVS, FQNEAQ. V has 10 bases trimmed and J has 5 bases trimmed; junction bases matching no gene number 7.